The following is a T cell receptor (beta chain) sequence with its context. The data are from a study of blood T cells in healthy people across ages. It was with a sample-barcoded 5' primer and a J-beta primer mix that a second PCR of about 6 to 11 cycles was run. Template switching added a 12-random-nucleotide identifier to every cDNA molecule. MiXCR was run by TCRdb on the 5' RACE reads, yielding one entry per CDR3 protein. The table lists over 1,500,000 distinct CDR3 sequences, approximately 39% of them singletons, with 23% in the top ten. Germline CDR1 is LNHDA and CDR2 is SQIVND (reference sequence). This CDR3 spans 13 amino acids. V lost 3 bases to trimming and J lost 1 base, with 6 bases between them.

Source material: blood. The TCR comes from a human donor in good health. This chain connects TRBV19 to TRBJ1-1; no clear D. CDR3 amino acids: CASSINWNTEAFF. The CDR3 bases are TGTGCCAGTAGTATCAACTGGAACACTGAAGCTTTCTTT.